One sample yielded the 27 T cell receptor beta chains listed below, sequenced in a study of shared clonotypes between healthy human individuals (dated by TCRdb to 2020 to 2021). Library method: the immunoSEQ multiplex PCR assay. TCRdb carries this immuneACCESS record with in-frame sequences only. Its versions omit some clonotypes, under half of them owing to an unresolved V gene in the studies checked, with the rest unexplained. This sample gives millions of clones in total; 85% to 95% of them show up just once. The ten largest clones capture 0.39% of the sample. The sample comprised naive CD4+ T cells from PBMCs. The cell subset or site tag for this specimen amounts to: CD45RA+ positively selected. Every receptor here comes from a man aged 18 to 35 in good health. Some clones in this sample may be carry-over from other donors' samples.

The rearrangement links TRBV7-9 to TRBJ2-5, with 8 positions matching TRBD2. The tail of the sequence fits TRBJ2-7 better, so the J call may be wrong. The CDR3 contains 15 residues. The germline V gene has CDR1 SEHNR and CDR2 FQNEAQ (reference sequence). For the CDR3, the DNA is TGTGCCAGCAGCTCACCGGGACTAGTATCCTACGAGCAGTACTTC. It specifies CASSSPGLVSYEQYF.

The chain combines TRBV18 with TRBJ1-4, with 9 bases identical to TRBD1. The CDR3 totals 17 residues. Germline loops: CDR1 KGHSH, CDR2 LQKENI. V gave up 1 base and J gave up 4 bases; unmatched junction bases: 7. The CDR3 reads CASSPRFEDRGNEKLFF. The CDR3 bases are TGTGCCAGCTCACCACGATTCGAGGACAGGGGTAATGAAAAACTGTTTTTT.

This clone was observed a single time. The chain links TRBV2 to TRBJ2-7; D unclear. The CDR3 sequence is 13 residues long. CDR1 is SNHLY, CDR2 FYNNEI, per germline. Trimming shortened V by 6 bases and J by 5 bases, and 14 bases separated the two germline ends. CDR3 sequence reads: CASRLNKGNEQYF. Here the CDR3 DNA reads TGTGCCAGCAGGCTCAATAAGGGTAACGAGCAGTACTTC.

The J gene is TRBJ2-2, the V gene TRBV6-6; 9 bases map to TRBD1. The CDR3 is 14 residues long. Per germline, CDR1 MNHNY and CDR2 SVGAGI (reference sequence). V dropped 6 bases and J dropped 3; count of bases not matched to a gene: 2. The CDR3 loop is CASSRTGDTGELFF. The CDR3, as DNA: TGTGCCAGCAGCCGGACAGGGGACACCGGGGAGCTGTTTTTT.

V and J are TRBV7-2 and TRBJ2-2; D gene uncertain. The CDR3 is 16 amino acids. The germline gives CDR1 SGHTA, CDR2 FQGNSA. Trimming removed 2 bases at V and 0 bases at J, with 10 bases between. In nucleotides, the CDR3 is TGTGCCAGCAGCTTATTAGGTCTACCGAACACCGGGGAGCTGTTTTTT. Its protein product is CASSLLGLPNTGELFF.

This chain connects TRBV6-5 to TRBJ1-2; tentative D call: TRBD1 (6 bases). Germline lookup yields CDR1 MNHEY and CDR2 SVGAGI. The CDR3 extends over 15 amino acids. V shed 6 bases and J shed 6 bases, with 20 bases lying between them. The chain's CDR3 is CASRQGPGDTDGYTF. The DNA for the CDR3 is TGTGCCAGCAGACAGGGCCCGGGGGACACGGATGGCTACACCTTC.

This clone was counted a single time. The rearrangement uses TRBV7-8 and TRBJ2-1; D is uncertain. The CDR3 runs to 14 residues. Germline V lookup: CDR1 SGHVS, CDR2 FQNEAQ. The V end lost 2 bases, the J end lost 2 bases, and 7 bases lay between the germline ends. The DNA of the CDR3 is TGTGCCAGCAGCTTATTTCGGGCCTACAATGAGCAGTTCTTC. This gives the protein CASSLFRAYNEQFF. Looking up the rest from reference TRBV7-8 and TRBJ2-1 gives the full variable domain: GAGVSQSPRYKVAKRGQDVALRCDPISGHVSLFWYQQALGQGPEFLTYFQNEAQLDKSGLPSDRFFAERPEGSVSTLKIQRTQQEDSAVYLCASSLFRAYNEQFFGPGTRLTVL.

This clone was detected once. CDR3 sequence (DNA): TGTGCCAGTAGTCTCCCCGGGACAGGACCTTACGAGCAGTACTTC. Translation: CASSLPGTGPYEQYF. This chain uses TRBV19 with TRBJ2-7; 8 nucleotides agree with TRBD1. The germline gives CDR1 LNHDA, CDR2 SQIVND (reference sequence). J gave up 4 bases and V 5 bases, and 10 bases lay outside the gene matches. The length of the CDR3 is 15 residues.

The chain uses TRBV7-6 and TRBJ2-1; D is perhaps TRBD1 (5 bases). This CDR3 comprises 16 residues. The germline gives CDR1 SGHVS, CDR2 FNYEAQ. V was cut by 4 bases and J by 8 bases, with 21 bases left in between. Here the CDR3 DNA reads TGTGCCAGCAGCTCCCAAGGTCAGGGCAAATTCGATGAGCAGTTCTTC. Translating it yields CASSSQGQGKFDEQFF.

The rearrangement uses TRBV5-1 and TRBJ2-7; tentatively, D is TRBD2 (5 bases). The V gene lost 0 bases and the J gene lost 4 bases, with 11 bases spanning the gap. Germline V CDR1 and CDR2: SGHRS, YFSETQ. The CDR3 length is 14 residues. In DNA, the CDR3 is TGCGCCAGCAGCTTGGGTTCGGGATTGTACGAGCAGTACTTC. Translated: CASSLGSGLYEQYF.

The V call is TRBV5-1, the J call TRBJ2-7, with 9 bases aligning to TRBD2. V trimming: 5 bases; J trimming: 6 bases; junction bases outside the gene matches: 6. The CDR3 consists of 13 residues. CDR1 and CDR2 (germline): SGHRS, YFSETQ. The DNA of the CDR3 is TGCGCCAGCAGGCTTCTAGCGGGAAGCGAGCAGTACTTC. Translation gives CASRLLAGSEQYF.

CDR3 sequence (DNA): TGTGCCAGCAGCTCGAACCTAGTGGGATCGGGCCACAATGAGCAGTTCTTC. This codes for CASSSNLVGSGHNEQFF. The chain couples TRBV5-4 to TRBJ2-1, with unresolved D. CDR1 and CDR2 from the germline V gene are SGHNT and YYREEE (reference sequence). This CDR3 has 17 residues. Trimming removed 3 bases at V and 5 bases at J, with 21 bases between.

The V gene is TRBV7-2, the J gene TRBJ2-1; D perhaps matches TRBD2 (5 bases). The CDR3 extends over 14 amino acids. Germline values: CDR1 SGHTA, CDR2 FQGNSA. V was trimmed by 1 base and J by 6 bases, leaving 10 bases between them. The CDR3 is CASSLGLAPNEQFF. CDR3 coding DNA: TGTGCCAGCAGCTTAGGTCTAGCTCCCAATGAGCAGTTCTTC.

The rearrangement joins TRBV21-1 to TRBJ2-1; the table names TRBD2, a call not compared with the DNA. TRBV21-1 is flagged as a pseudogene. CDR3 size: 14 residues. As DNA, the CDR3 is TGTGCCAGCAGCAACGGCTATAGGAGGAATGAGCAGTTCTTC. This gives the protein CASSNGYRRNEQFF.

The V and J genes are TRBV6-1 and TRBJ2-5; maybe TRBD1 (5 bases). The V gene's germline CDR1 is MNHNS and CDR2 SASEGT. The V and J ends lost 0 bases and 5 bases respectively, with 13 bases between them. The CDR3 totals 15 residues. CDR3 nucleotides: TGTGCCAGCAGTGAAGCCGGCAGGGATGGGGAGACCCAGTACTTC. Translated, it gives CASSEAGRDGETQYF.

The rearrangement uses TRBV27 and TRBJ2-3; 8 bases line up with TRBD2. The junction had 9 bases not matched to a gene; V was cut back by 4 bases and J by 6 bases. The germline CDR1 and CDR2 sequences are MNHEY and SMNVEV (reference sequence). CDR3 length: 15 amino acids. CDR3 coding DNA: TGTGCCAGCAGTTCCCCCAGCGGGGGCCTGGATACGCAGTATTTT. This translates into CASSSPSGGLDTQYF.

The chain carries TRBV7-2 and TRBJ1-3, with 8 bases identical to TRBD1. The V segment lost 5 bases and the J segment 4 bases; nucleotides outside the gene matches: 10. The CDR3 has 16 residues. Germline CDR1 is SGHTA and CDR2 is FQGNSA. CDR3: CASSIQRTGTGNTIYF. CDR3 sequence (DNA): TGTGCCAGCAGCATACAACGGACAGGGACCGGAAACACCATATATTTT.

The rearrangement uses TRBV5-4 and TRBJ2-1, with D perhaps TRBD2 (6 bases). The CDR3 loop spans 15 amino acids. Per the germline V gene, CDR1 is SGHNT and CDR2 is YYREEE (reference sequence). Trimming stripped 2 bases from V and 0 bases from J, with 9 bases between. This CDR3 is CASSFTDYSYNEQFF. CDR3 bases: TGTGCCAGCAGCTTCACGGACTACTCCTACAATGAGCAGTTCTTC.

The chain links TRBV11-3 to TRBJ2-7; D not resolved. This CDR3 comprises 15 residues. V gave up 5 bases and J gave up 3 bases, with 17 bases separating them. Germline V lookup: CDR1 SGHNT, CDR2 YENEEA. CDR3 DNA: TGTGCCAGCAGCCCCGGCCTAGGTCAGAACTACGAGCAGTACTTC. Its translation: CASSPGLGQNYEQYF.

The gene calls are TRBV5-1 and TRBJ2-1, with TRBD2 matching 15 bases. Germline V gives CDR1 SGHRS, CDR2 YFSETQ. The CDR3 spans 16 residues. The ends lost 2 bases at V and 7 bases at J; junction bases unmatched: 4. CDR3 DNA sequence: TGCGCCAGCAGCTTATTCGGGACTAGCGGGAGGAATGAGCAGTTCTTC. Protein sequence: CASSLFGTSGRNEQFF.

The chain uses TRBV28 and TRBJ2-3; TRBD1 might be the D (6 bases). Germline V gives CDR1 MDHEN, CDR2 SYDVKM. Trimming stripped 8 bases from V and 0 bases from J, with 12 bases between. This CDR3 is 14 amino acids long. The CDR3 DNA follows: TGTGCCAGCCGGCGACAGGCCAGCACAGATACGCAGTATTTT. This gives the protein CASRRQASTDTQYF.

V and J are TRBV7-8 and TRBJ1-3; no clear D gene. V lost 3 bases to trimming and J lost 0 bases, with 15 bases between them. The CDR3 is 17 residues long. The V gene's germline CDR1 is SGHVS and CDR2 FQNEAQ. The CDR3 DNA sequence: TGTGCCAGCAGCTTTACCACTGCAGGCAACTCTGGAAACACCATATATTTT. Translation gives CASSFTTAGNSGNTIYF. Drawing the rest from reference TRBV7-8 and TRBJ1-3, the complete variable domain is GAGVSQSPRYKVAKRGQDVALRCDPISGHVSLFWYQQALGQGPEFLTYFQNEAQLDKSGLPSDRFFAERPEGSVSTLKIQRTQQEDSAVYLCASSFTTAGNSGNTIYFGEGSWLTVV.

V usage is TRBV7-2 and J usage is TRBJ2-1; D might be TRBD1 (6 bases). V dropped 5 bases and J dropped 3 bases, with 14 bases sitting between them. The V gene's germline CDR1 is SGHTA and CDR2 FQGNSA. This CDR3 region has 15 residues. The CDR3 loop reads CASSLGDRSYNEQFF. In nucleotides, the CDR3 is TGTGCCAGCAGCCTCGGCGACAGGAGCTACAATGAGCAGTTCTTC.

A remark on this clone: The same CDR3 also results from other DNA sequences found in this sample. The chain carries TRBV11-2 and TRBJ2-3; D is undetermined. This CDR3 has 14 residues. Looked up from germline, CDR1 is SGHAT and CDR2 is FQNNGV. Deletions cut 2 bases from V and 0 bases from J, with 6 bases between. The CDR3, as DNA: TGTGCCAGCAGCTTAAGGGCGAGCACAGATACGCAGTATTTT. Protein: CASSLRASTDTQYF.

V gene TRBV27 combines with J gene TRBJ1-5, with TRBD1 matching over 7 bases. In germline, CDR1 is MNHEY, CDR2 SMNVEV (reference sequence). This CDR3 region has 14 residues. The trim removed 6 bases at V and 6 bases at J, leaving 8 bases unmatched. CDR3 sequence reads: CASSQDREGQPQHF. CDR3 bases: TGTGCCAGCAGCCAAGACAGGGAAGGTCAGCCCCAGCATTTT.

CDR3 nucleotides: TGTGCCAGCTCAGGTTCTGGGGGCACAGATACGCAGTATTTT. As protein: CASSGSGGTDTQYF. J is TRBJ2-3 and V is TRBV18; D not resolved. The CDR3 is 14 amino acids. V was pared by 5 bases and J by 1 base, with 10 bases between. Germline V gene lookup returns CDR1 KGHSH and CDR2 LQKENI.

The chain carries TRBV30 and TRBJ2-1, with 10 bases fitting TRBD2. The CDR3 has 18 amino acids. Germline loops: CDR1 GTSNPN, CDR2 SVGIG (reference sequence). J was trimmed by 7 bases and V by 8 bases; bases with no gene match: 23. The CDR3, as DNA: TGTGCCCAAAAGGGAAGGAGCGGGAGGGGGGGTTTTATAAATGAGCAGTTCTTC. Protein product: CAQKGRSGRGGFINEQFF.